A single sample is the source of the 15 T cell receptor beta chains below, sequenced in a study of Ad26.COV2.S vaccination and SARS-CoV-2 variants (dated by TCRdb to 2020 to 2023). The sample's treatment or condition, from its label and the paper: 15 to 20 received Ad26.COV2.S at low or high dose, single or two shots; roughly five received placebo; per-sample allocation not given. For vaccine and placebo recipients, repertoires were sequenced using samples collected on day 63 after the first injection. The library was made by the immunoSEQ multiplex PCR assay. This is the immuneACCESS table as TCRdb keeps it, with only in-frame sequences that have V and J called. A part of the clones is gone; compared with another copy, unresolved V genes explain less than half, and the rest is unexplained. The sample data list nearly 400,000 clones, and about nine tenths of these were observed just once. Together, the top ten hold about 2% of the sample.

The source was peripheral blood, collected in a trial of Ad26.COV2.S vaccine versus placebo. The receptors were gathered from a person aged 18-65 years who received the Ad26.COV2.S COVID-19 vaccine or a placebo.

This clone was picked up many times. This chain connects TRBV25-1 to TRBJ1-2, with a possible D match to TRBD1 (6 bases). Trimming stripped 3 bases from V and 2 bases from J, with 10 bases between. Germline CDR1 MGHDK, CDR2 SYGVNS. There are 14 residues in the CDR3. The CDR3 nucleotides are TGTGCCAGCAGTGAGCCAGGGGAAAACTATGGCTACACCTTC. Protein sequence: CASSEPGENYGYTF.

This chain joins TRBV7-2 and TRBJ2-7; 13 nucleotides agree with TRBD2. V lost 6 bases and J lost 5; bases outside the gene matches: 19. The CDR3 totals 19 residues. Per germline, CDR1 SGHTA and CDR2 FQGNSA. CDR3 nucleotides: TGTGCCAGCAGGCTTAGGATACTAGCGGGAGGGCCCGGACCGGACGAGCAGTACTTC. Its protein product is CASRLRILAGGPGPDEQYF.

This rearrangement joins TRBV11-1 to TRBJ2-1, with 14 bases identical to TRBD2. Germline CDR1 SGHAT, CDR2 FQDESV (reference sequence). J gave up 16 bases and V 3 bases, and 8 bases lay outside the gene matches. The CDR3 is 14 amino acids. CDR3 coding DNA: TGTGCCAGCAGCTTGACCACCGGGACTAGCGGGAGATTCTTC. Translation gives CASSLTTGTSGRFF.

This clone was found a few times. The CDR3 DNA follows: TGTGCCAGCAGCCCCCGGACAGGCCGCTCTGGAAACACCATATATTTT. It specifies CASSPRTGRSGNTIYF. The chain employs TRBV11-3 and TRBJ1-3; 7 bases line up with TRBD1. The V segment lost 5 bases and the J segment 0 bases; nucleotides outside the gene matches: 7. CDR3 length: 16 residues. Germline CDR1 SGHNT, CDR2 YENEEA.

This chain joins TRBV6-1 and TRBJ2-7; 9 positions match TRBD2. Per the germline V gene, CDR1 is MNHNS and CDR2 is SASEGT. CDR3 length: 15 amino acids. Losses at the gene ends were 1 base for V and 3 bases for J; bases not matched to a gene: 4. The CDR3 nucleotides read TGTGCCAGCAGTGAAGAAAGCGGGAGGCACTACGAGCAGTACTTC. Translated, it gives CASSEESGRHYEQYF.

Turning to this clone: This specimen includes other DNA sequences encoding the same CDR3. This sequence joins TRBV18 and TRBJ2-3; D remains ambiguous. Trimming cost V 6 bases and J 0 bases, with 4 bases left between them. CDR3 length: 12 amino acids. Germline V gives CDR1 KGHSH, CDR2 LQKENI. The CDR3, as DNA: TGTGCCAGCTCTCAGAGCACAGATACGCAGTATTTT. Protein: CASSQSTDTQYF.

The chain employs TRBV5-6 and TRBJ1-2; D is uncertain. The CDR3 is 15 residues long. Germline assignment: CDR1 SGHDT and CDR2 YYEEEE. V lost 0 bases to trimming and J lost 2 bases, with 11 bases between them. The CDR3 sequence is CASSLGIWANYGYTF. Written as DNA, the CDR3 is TGTGCCAGCAGCTTGGGAATTTGGGCGAACTATGGCTACACCTTC.

This clone was recorded once. J is TRBJ2-1 and V is TRBV5-5; D possibly corresponds to TRBD1 (5 bases). The CDR3 is made up of 14 amino acids. V was trimmed by 2 bases and J by 8 bases, leaving 14 bases between them. The V gene's germline CDR1 is SGHKS and CDR2 YYEKEE (reference sequence). CDR3 coding DNA: TGTGCCAGCAGCTTTTTGGTGGGGCGTGATGAGCAGTTCTTC. It translates to CASSFLVGRDEQFF.

The chain links TRBV28 to TRBJ2-7; possible D gene TRBD1, 6 bases. The CDR3 sequence is 14 residues long. Trimming took off 2 bases at V and 3 bases at J, with 11 bases between the two ends. Germline loops: CDR1 MDHEN, CDR2 SYDVKM. The DNA for the CDR3 is TGTGCCAGCAGTTTACCCGGGACATACTACGAGCAGTACTTC. Translating it yields CASSLPGTYYEQYF.

This clone was counted once. The chain combines TRBV28 with TRBJ2-1; 12 nucleotides align to TRBD2. V lost 6 bases and J lost 0; bases outside the gene matches: 9. This CDR3 has 18 residues. Germline CDR1 reads MDHEN; CDR2 reads SYDVKM. CDR3 sequence reads: CASRGLAGRQPSYNEQFF. CDR3 sequence (DNA): TGTGCCAGCAGGGGACTAGCGGGTCGTCAACCCTCCTACAATGAGCAGTTCTTC.

About this clone itself: Other DNA sequences in this sample translate to the same CDR3. V is TRBV11-2 and J is TRBJ2-5; a weak D match, TRBD2 (6 bases). With 2 bases removed from V and 5 bases from J, the gap between germline ends came to 9 bases. The CDR3 loop spans 13 amino acids. Germline V gene data show CDR1 as SGHAT and CDR2 as FQNNGV. CDR3 region: CASSLRSGETQYF. CDR3 DNA sequence: TGTGCCAGCAGCTTAAGGAGCGGGGAGACCCAGTACTTC.

The J gene is TRBJ2-5, the V gene TRBV6-2 or TRBV6-3, with TRBD2 identical over 12 bases. The CDR3 is made up of 15 amino acids. Germline lookup yields CDR1 MNHEY and CDR2 SVGEGT. Trimming cost V 6 bases and J 1 base; bases outside gene matches: 3. CDR3 DNA: TGTGCCAGCAGACCTAGCGGGAGGGCCCAAGAGACCCAGTACTTC. Protein sequence: CASRPSGRAQETQYF.

The count of this clone is one. The V and J genes are TRBV4-2 and TRBJ2-2; D gene unclear. Between the trimmed V and J ends, which lost 1 base and 7 bases, there was a span of 7 bases. Germline lookup yields CDR1 LGHNA and CDR2 YNFKEQ. The CDR3 is made up of 13 amino acids. The CDR3 protein is CASSQGYDGELFF. CDR3 coding DNA: TGTGCCAGCAGCCAAGGGTACGACGGGGAGCTGTTTTTT.

The chain combines TRBV7-9 with TRBJ2-6, with D uncertain. The V gene lost 8 bases and the J gene lost 0 bases, with 20 bases spanning the gap. The CDR3 runs 18 residues. Germline CDR1 and CDR2: SEHNR and FQNEAQ (reference sequence). The chain's CDR3 is CASLGIEVITSGANVLTF. The CDR3 DNA is TGTGCCAGCCTCGGTATAGAGGTAATTACCTCTGGGGCCAACGTCCTGACTTTC.

This rearrangement joins TRBV4-3 to TRBJ2-2; D possibly corresponds to TRBD2 (5 bases). Germline CDR1 LGHNA, CDR2 YSLEER. The V end lost 1 base, the J end lost 7 bases, and 10 bases lay between the germline ends. This CDR3 has 14 amino acids. The CDR3 sequence is CASSQGPGSGELFF. The CDR3 coding sequence is TGCGCCAGCAGCCAAGGCCCGGGGAGCGGGGAGCTGTTTTTT.